Listed here are 26 T cell receptor beta chains from one sample, sequenced in a study of T cells in Graves' hyperthyroidism and ophthalmopathy. Researchers amplified the TCR beta CDR3 regions from RNA transcripts. Using the HTBI primer set, a first-round RT-PCR was run on the TCR CDR3. A single record per CDR3 protein comes from TCRdb applying MiXCR to the multiplex PCR reads. Seen here are more than 300,000 distinct CDR3 sequences, about 14% observed once, and the top ten hold about 20%. Sequencing was carried out using blood. All receptors derive from a woman in her 30s with Graves' ophthalmopathy.

This clonotype has a single count. The genes are TRBV7-2 and TRBJ2-2; 10 nucleotides match TRBD2. Germline V lookup: CDR1 SGHTA, CDR2 FQGNSA. The CDR3 totals 17 residues. The ends lost 3 bases at V and 1 base at J; junction bases unmatched: 5. The CDR3: CASSLSGGAGNTGELFF. In nucleotides, the CDR3 is TGTGCCAGCAGCTTGAGCGGGGGGGCGGGGAACACCGGGGAGCTGTTTTTT. Filled out from reference TRBV7-2 and TRBJ2-2, the complete variable domain reads GAGVSQSPSNKVTEKGKDVELRCDPISGHTALYWYRQSLGQGLEFLIYFQGNSAPDKSGLPSDRFSAERTGGSVSTLTIQRTQQEDSAVYLCASSLSGGAGNTGELFFGEGSRLTVL.

This clonotype was seen ten or more times. J is TRBJ2-7 and V is TRBV19, with 7 bases that match TRBD1. V gave up 3 bases and J gave up 6 bases; unmatched junction bases: 11. Germline V CDR1 and CDR2: LNHDA, SQIVND (reference sequence). The CDR3 length is 15 residues. The CDR3 region is CASSISGQSRAEQYF. Here the CDR3 DNA reads TGTGCCAGTAGTATCTCGGGACAGTCGAGAGCCGAGCAGTACTTC. Based on the CDR3 plus reference TRBV19 and TRBJ2-7, the full variable domain is DGGITQSPKYLFRKEGQNVTLSCEQNLNHDAMYWYRQDPGQGLRLIYYSQIVNDFQKGDIAEGYSVSREKKESFPLTVTSAQKNPTAFYLCASSISGQSRAEQYFGPGTRLTVT.

Ten or more counts support this clonotype. This sequence joins TRBV6-1 and TRBJ1-2; 8 nucleotides line up with TRBD1. Germline-derived CDR1 and CDR2 are MNHNS and SASEGT. There are 17 residues in the CDR3. With V trimmed by 1 base and J by 2 bases, 9 bases remained unmatched. The DNA of the CDR3 is TGTGCCAGCAGTGAAGTGAGGGGGACAGGTTTCAACTATGGCTACACCTTC. Translation gives CASSEVRGTGFNYGYTF.

This clonotype was found many times. The chain recombines TRBV5-4 with TRBJ2-7; a possible D gene is TRBD1 (6 bases). The germline V and J ends were trimmed by 4 bases and 4 bases, with 18 bases remaining between them. This CDR3 spans 15 amino acids. Germline V gene data show CDR1 as SGHNT and CDR2 as YYREEE (reference sequence). CDR3 sequence: CASSPIPRTDYEQYF. The CDR3 coding sequence is TGTGCCAGCAGCCCAATACCTAGGACAGATTACGAGCAGTACTTC.

This clonotype came up many times. The CDR3 is CASRYGTGFATGELFF. The CDR3 DNA reads as TGTGCCAGCAGATATGGCACGGGGTTTGCCACCGGGGAGCTGTTTTTT. The V gene is TRBV5-6, the J gene TRBJ2-2; tentatively, D is TRBD2 (5 bases). CDR1 and CDR2 (germline): SGHDT, YYEEEE. The CDR3 runs 16 residues. V was shortened by 5 bases and J by 4 bases, with 18 bases between the two germline ends.

Concerning this clonotype itself: Possible read error: a much larger clone is one base away. The rearrangement links TRBV13 to TRBJ2-7, with TRBD2 as a possible D gene (7 bases). CDR1 PRHDT and CDR2 FYEKMQ come from the germline V gene (reference sequence). Trimming stripped 7 bases from V and 7 bases from J, with 17 bases between. CDR3 length: 13 residues. CDR3 nucleotides: TGTGCCAGCAACTCGGGGGGCGAAGGTGAGCAGTACTTC. Protein: CASNSGGEGEQYF.

Ten or more counts support this clonotype. The rearrangement joins TRBV7-8 to TRBJ1-5, with D perhaps TRBD1 (5 bases). V lost 5 bases to trimming and J lost 4 bases, with 18 bases between them. This CDR3 contains 16 residues. Looked up from germline, CDR1 is SGHVS and CDR2 is FQNEAQ. CDR3 region: CASSPGRVTENQPQHF. The CDR3 nucleotides read TGTGCCAGCAGCCCCGGCCGGGTGACAGAAAATCAGCCCCAGCATTTT.

In this sample, this clonotype turned up a few times. V and J are TRBV19 and TRBJ2-3; 8 bases fit TRBD2. Germline V CDR1 and CDR2: LNHDA, SQIVND (reference sequence). The trim removed 11 bases at V and 6 bases at J, leaving 13 bases unmatched. This CDR3 has 14 amino acids. This chain's CDR3 is CASSPGGAADTQYF. Written as DNA, the CDR3 is TGTGCCTCCTCCCCCGGGGGGGCCGCCGATACGCAGTATTTT.

This rearrangement joins TRBV7-9 to TRBJ2-2; TRBD1 or TRBD2 may be the D gene (6 bases each). Per the germline V gene, CDR1 is SEHNR and CDR2 is FQNEAQ (reference sequence). This CDR3 contains 16 residues. V lost 5 bases, J lost 6 bases, and 19 bases lay in between. CDR3 DNA sequence: TGTGCCAGCAGCCTCCATCCGGGGGCAACCCCCGGGGAGCTGTTTTTT. As protein: CASSLHPGATPGELFF.

This clonotype was counted at least ten times. The rearrangement uses TRBV28 and TRBJ1-1; D is uncertain. The CDR3 contains 13 residues. V shed 2 bases and J shed 4 bases, with 8 bases lying between them. Germline V CDR1 and CDR2: MDHEN, SYDVKM. CDR3 protein: CASSLARFTEAFF. For the CDR3, the DNA is TGTGCCAGCAGTTTAGCACGGTTCACTGAAGCTTTCTTT.

This clonotype was recorded many times. The chain carries TRBV7-9 and TRBJ2-3; perhaps D is TRBD1 or TRBD2 (5 bases each). Looked up from germline, CDR1 is SEHNR and CDR2 is FQNEAQ (reference sequence). This CDR3 is built from 12 residues. Between the trimmed V and J ends, which lost 7 bases and 6 bases, there was a span of 11 bases. The CDR3 reads CASNRDADTQYF. The DNA of the CDR3 is TGTGCCAGCAACCGGGACGCGGATACGCAGTATTTT.

The table lists this clonotype with many counts. The genes are TRBV6-1 and TRBJ2-7; D is unclear. CDR3 length equals 13 residues. V lost 8 bases to trimming and J lost 6 bases, with 17 bases between them. Germline assignment: CDR1 MNHNS and CDR2 SASEGT. Here the CDR3 reads CASRAPAGIEQYF. The CDR3 DNA follows: TGTGCCAGCCGAGCCCCCGCAGGAATCGAGCAGTACTTC.

V and J are TRBV3-1 and TRBJ2-3; 12 positions agree with TRBD2. Germline V gives CDR1 LGHDT, CDR2 YNNKEL (reference sequence). The CDR3 loop spans 15 amino acids. V shed 7 bases, J shed 4 bases, and the junction held 6 bases outside the gene matches. The CDR3 DNA follows: TGTGCCAGCAAAGAACTAGCGGGGGGCCCAGATACGCAGTATTTT. Encoded protein: CASKELAGGPDTQYF.

The sample holds a few counts of this clonotype. V is TRBV6-2 or TRBV6-3 and J is TRBJ1-5; D not certain. This CDR3 comprises 13 residues. Germline CDR1 and CDR2: MNHEY and SVGEGT. The V end was cut by 9 bases, the J end by 0 bases, with 9 bases between. The CDR3 sequence is CASRQDSNQPQHF. The CDR3 coding sequence is TGTGCCAGTAGACAAGATAGCAATCAGCCCCAGCATTTT.

This clonotype showed up many times. The chain employs TRBV28 and TRBJ1-3, with TRBD1 matching 8 bases. Germline loops: CDR1 MDHEN, CDR2 SYDVKM. V dropped 6 bases and J dropped 3; count of bases not matched to a gene: 7. This CDR3 region has 15 residues. The DNA for the CDR3 is TGTGCCAGCAGAGAGACAGGGGTATTTGGAAACACCATATATTTT. It codes for CASRETGVFGNTIYF.

This clonotype was found many times. This rearrangement joins TRBV6-1 to TRBJ2-5; 14 nucleotides agree with TRBD2. Germline lookup yields CDR1 MNHNS and CDR2 SASEGT. Trimming took 6 bases from V and 5 from J; bases not matched to a gene: 17. The CDR3 runs to 19 residues. CDR3: CASRAAGGLAGAALETQYF. CDR3 in DNA: TGTGCCAGCAGGGCCGCGGGGGGACTAGCGGGGGCGGCCCTGGAGACCCAGTACTTC.

On this clonotype: A much larger clone is a single base away; this may be a read error. This chain uses TRBV6-1 with TRBJ1-5, with 7 positions matching TRBD1. Per the germline V gene, CDR1 is MNHNS and CDR2 is SASEGT. J lost 1 base, V lost 6 bases, and 3 bases had no gene match. The CDR3 is made up of 14 amino acids. In DNA form, the CDR3 reads TGTGCCAGCAGCGAGACAGGGAGCAATCAGCCCCAGCATTTT. It yields the protein CASSETGSNQPQHF.

This clonotype showed up many times. V usage is TRBV18 and J usage is TRBJ1-4; no reliable D call. Germline V lookup: CDR1 KGHSH, CDR2 LQKENI. V was cut by 3 bases and J by 4 bases, with 15 bases left in between. The CDR3 runs to 16 residues. CDR3 in amino acids: CASSPRYGRINEKLFF. In nucleotides, the CDR3 is TGTGCCAGCTCACCGCGGTACGGGCGGATTAATGAAAAACTGTTTTTT.

This clonotype was seen repeatedly, ten times or more. The V gene is TRBV20-1, the J gene TRBJ2-2, with a possible D match to TRBD2 (5 bases). Germline V CDR1 and CDR2: DFQATT, SNEGSKA (reference sequence). CDR3 size: 14 residues. V lost 3 bases to trimming and J lost 3 bases, with 11 bases between them. CDR3 in DNA: TGCAGTGCTAGCGGGGTCTTAGACACCGGGGAGCTGTTTTTT. This translates into CSASGVLDTGELFF.

In this sample, this clonotype turned up many times. The V call is TRBV28, the J call TRBJ2-7, with 9 positions matching TRBD1. The CDR3 has 17 amino acids. CDR1 is MDHEN, CDR2 SYDVKM, per germline. The junction had 13 bases not matched to a gene; V was cut back by 4 bases and J by 3 bases. Here the CDR3 reads CASSSPGQGQTGYEQYF. The CDR3 DNA reads as TGTGCCAGCAGTTCACCTGGACAGGGGCAAACGGGCTACGAGCAGTACTTC. Drawing the rest from reference TRBV28 and TRBJ2-7, the complete variable domain is DVKVTQSSRYLVKRTGEKVFLECVQDMDHENMFWYRQDPGLGLRLIYFSYDVKMKEKGDIPEGYSVSREKKERFSLILESASTNQTSMYLCASSSPGQGQTGYEQYFGPGTRLTVT.

This clonotype was picked up many times. The rearrangement joins TRBV3-1 to TRBJ1-5; 10 nucleotides align to TRBD1. This CDR3 has 16 amino acids. The V segment lost 4 bases and the J segment 2 bases; nucleotides outside the gene matches: 5. CDR1 and CDR2 (germline): LGHDT, YNNKEL (reference sequence). The CDR3, as DNA: TGTGCCAGCAGCCTATCTGGGACAGGGGGCAATCAGCCCCAGCATTTT. Its translation is CASSLSGTGGNQPQHF.

Ten or more counts support this clonotype. The CDR3 loop is CASSRYRDSNNEQFF. The CDR3 nucleotides read TGTGCCAGCAGCCGCTACCGGGACAGTAACAATGAGCAGTTCTTC. The V call is TRBV12-3 or TRBV12-4, the J call TRBJ2-1; 7 bases are shared with TRBD1. The CDR3 is 15 residues long. V was clipped by 6 bases and J by 5 bases; unmatched bases: 10.

This clonotype was counted ten times or more. The chain has TRBV12-3 or TRBV12-4 and TRBJ1-5; 7 bases are shared with TRBD1. V trimming: 6 bases; J trimming: 6 bases; junction bases outside the gene matches: 8. This CDR3 has 14 residues. The CDR3 sequence is CASSLTGRSQPQHF. CDR3 sequence (DNA): TGTGCCAGCAGCTTGACAGGGAGGAGTCAGCCCCAGCATTTT.

This clonotype was counted at least ten times. V usage is TRBV28 and J usage is TRBJ1-5; no reliable D call. The CDR3 runs 12 residues. V lost 7 bases, J lost 5 bases, and 9 bases lay in between. Germline lookup yields CDR1 MDHEN and CDR2 SYDVKM. CDR3 residues: CASTPGDQPQHF. CDR3 DNA: TGTGCCAGCACCCCCGGGGATCAGCCCCAGCATTTT.

This chain connects TRBV15 to TRBJ2-1; D tentatively fits TRBD1 or TRBD2 (5 bases each). There are 13 residues in the CDR3. Germline lookup yields CDR1 LNHNV and CDR2 YYDKDF (reference sequence). V lost 1 base and J lost 10, with 11 bases in between. DNA for the CDR3: TGTGCCACCAGCAGAGTTGCAGGGACCGAGCAGTTCTTC. This translates into CATSRVAGTEQFF.

There are many counts of this clonotype. CDR3 region: CASIGLAGLTTYEQYF. The DNA of the CDR3 is TGTGCCAGCATAGGACTAGCGGGGTTAACCACCTACGAGCAGTACTTC. V and J are TRBV28 and TRBJ2-7; 12 nucleotides line up with TRBD2. CDR1 and CDR2 (germline): MDHEN, SYDVKM. The CDR3 is 16 amino acids. V shed 7 bases and J 2 bases; nucleotides not matched to a gene: 9.